Each of the 9 T cell receptor beta chains below was sequenced from the same sample in a study of blood T cells in healthy people across ages. It was with a sample-barcoded 5' primer and a J-beta primer mix that a second PCR of about 7 to 12 cycles was run. Via MiXCR, TCRdb re-called the 5' RACE reads, giving one row per CDR3 protein. This sample has 540,000 or so distinct CDR3 sequences, with 24% found just once. The same specimen was also included in a second study, on T cells of mothers and their children.

The sample taken for sequencing was blood. Every receptor here comes from a boy between 10 and 17 years old in good health.

This clonotype was counted only a few times. The chain carries TRBV18 and TRBJ2-5, with 9 bases matching TRBD1. The DNA end is a closer match to TRBJ2-1, so the J assignment may be wrong. The CDR3 loop spans 14 amino acids. CDR1 is KGHSH, CDR2 LQKENI, per germline. The CDR3 DNA sequence: TGTGCCAGCTCACCGGGACAGGGCTTCAATGAGCAGTTCTTC. Translating gives CASSPGQGFNEQFF.

This chain uses TRBV28 with TRBJ2-5, with D tentatively TRBD2 (7 bases). The J call may be mistaken, given a closer DNA end match to TRBJ2-7. CDR3 length: 13 residues. CDR1 is MDHEN and CDR2 is SYDVKM in the germline V gene. For the CDR3, the DNA is TGTGCCAGCAGCCGGAGGGGGGGGAACGAGCAGTACTTC. It yields the protein CASSRRGGNEQYF.

This clonotype occurred a few times. This is likely a read error, given that the CDR3 carries no conserved phenylalanine or tryptophan at its end. This chain joins TRBV7-2 and TRBJ2-5; weak D call: TRBD1 (6 bases). The DNA end is more similar to TRBJ2-7, so the J call may be wrong. Germline V CDR1 and CDR2: SGHTA, FQGNSA. CDR3 size: 15 residues. CDR3 loop: CASSLALGASYEQYL. DNA of the CDR3: TGTGCCAGCAGCTTAGCGCTGGGGGCCTCCTACGAGCAGTACCTC.

The rearrangement links TRBV4-3 to TRBJ2-1, with D maybe TRBD2 (7 bases). Germline V CDR1 and CDR2: LGHNA, YSLEER. The CDR3 loop spans 14 amino acids. The ends were cut back, 6 bases at V and 5 bases at J, with 14 bases in the middle. As DNA, the CDR3 is TGCGCCAGCAGTCTGGCGGGGGCCAACAATGAGCAGTTCTTC. Amino acids: CASSLAGANNEQFF.

The V and J genes are TRBV7-9 and TRBJ1-1; D call uncertain. The germline CDR1 and CDR2 sequences are SEHNR and FQNEAQ (reference sequence). The CDR3 extends over 13 amino acids. Trimming left V 5 bases short and J 3 bases short, with 10 bases between. Written as DNA, the CDR3 is TGTGCCAGCAGCCCCAGCGTCTACACTGAAGCTTTCTTT. It codes for CASSPSVYTEAFF.

This chain joins TRBV6-2 or TRBV6-3 and TRBJ2-1, with a weak D call TRBD2 (5 bases). The CDR3 length is 14 residues. Deletions cut 6 bases from V and 2 bases from J, with 11 bases between. Germline V gene lookup returns CDR1 MNHEY and CDR2 SVGEGT. CDR3 sequence reads: CASRIAWTYNEQFF. In DNA, the CDR3 is TGTGCCAGCAGGATAGCGTGGACCTACAATGAGCAGTTCTTC.

The chain links TRBV7-9 to TRBJ2-1; D is uncertain. The CDR3 extends over 13 amino acids. The ends were cut back, 4 bases at V and 9 bases at J, with 13 bases in the middle. CDR1 and CDR2 (germline): SEHNR, FQNEAQ (reference sequence). CDR3 loop: CASSSVLIGEQFF. The CDR3 DNA is TGTGCCAGCAGCTCCGTTTTGATCGGTGAGCAGTTCTTC.

Many counts were recorded for this clonotype. The chain has TRBV7-9 and TRBJ2-1; D remains unclear. The germline V gene encodes CDR1 SEHNR and CDR2 FQNEAQ (reference sequence). This CDR3 region has 15 residues. The V gene lost 0 bases and the J gene lost 4 bases, with 10 bases spanning the gap. DNA for the CDR3: TGTGCCAGCAGCTTAGCGGTCGGGCGGTACAATGAGCAGTTCTTC. Translating gives CASSLAVGRYNEQFF.

V is TRBV29-1 and J is TRBJ2-3; D is unresolved. The germline V gene has CDR1 SQVTM and CDR2 ANQGSEA. This CDR3 spans 12 amino acids. The ends were cut back, 6 bases at V and 2 bases at J, with 9 bases in the middle. The CDR3 DNA follows: TGCAGCGTGGGAAGCGCCACAGATACGCAGTATTTT. This sequence encodes CSVGSATDTQYF.